The T cell receptor beta chain described here comes from a study of T cells after yellow fever vaccination. This clonotype came up many times. V lost 1 base and J 3 bases, leaving 10 bases between the germline ends. The CDR3 is made up of 15 amino acids. Germline values: CDR1 SGHVS, CDR2 FNYEAQ. Each CDR3 protein gets one entry after TCRdb re-called the 5' RACE reads with MiXCR. This repertoire shows roughly 65,000 distinct CDR3 sequences, around 5% found once; its top ten account for roughly 2.2%. Material: CD4+ T cells sorted from PBMCs, obtained approximately 15 days after the first yellow fever vaccination. The rearrangement links TRBV7-6 to TRBJ1-5; a possible D gene is TRBD1 (6 bases). The sequence came from a man aged 18 to 35 who received the YFV17D yellow fever vaccine. The CDR3 protein is CASSLGDRHNQPQHF. The CDR3 region has the DNA TGTGCCAGCAGCTTAGGTGACAGGCACAATCAGCCCCAGCATTTT.